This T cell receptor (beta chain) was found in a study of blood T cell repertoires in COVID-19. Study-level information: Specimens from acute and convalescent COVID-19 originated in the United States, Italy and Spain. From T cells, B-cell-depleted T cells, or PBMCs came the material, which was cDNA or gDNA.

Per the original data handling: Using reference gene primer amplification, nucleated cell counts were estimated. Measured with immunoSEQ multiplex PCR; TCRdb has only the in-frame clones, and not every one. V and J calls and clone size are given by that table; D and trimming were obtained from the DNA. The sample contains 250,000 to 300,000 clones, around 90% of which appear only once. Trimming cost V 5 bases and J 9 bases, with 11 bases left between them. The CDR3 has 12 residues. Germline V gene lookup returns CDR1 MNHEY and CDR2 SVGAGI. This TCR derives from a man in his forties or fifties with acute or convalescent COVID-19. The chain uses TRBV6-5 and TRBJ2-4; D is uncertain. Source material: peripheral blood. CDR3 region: CASSSEIPIQYF. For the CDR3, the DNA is TGTGCCAGCAGTAGCGAAATACCCATTCAGTACTTC.